This T cell receptor (beta chain) is from a study of T cells in Graves' hyperthyroidism and ophthalmopathy. Findings and caveats of the study: A model using 13 V-J features told ophthalmopathy apart from stable hyperthyroidism.

Researchers barred patients who had uncontrolled infection, other autoimmune disease, pregnancy or lactation. Each diagnosis drew on symptoms, thyroxine, TRAb, thyroid ultrasound and orbital computed tomography findings. V was pared by 4 bases and J by 6 bases, with 19 bases between. The CDR3 loop spans 15 amino acids. In germline, CDR1 is LGHDT, CDR2 YNNKEL (reference sequence). The investigators amplified TCR beta CDR3 regions from RNA transcripts. A set of HTBI primers served as the primers for a first-round RT-PCR of the TCR CDR3. MiXCR was run by TCRdb on the multiplex PCR reads, yielding one entry per CDR3 protein. The table records hundreds of thousands of distinct CDR3 sequences, roughly 14% of them present only once. This clonotype was found a few times. Its target is unknown.

V gene TRBV3-1 combines with J gene TRBJ2-7; either TRBD1 or TRBD2 may supply D (6 bases each). The clonotype was recovered from a woman between 35 and 50 years old with Graves' ophthalmopathy. Sequenced input: blood. CDR3 sequence: CASSPINGGGGEQYF. The CDR3 bases are TGTGCCAGCAGCCCGATCAACGGCGGAGGGGGCGAGCAGTACTTC.